Described below is a single T cell receptor beta chain sequence and its context. Antigen: not known. This sample is drawn from a study of cytomegalovirus exposure and HLA in healthy donors. The PCR was carried out with 60 Vbeta primers and 13 Jbeta primers. Sequencing was performed with immunoSEQ multiplex PCR; in TCRdb, only in-frame clones are kept and a portion is missing. The top ten hold around 3.3% of the sample, which has 100,000 to 150,000 clones, roughly 75% seen once. The CDR3 runs to 14 residues. Trimming shortened V by 3 bases and J by 4 bases, and 13 bases separated the two germline ends. Germline CDR1 reads MDHEN; CDR2 reads SYDVKM. Study results and limitations: As was reported, the classifier diagnosed cytomegalovirus status with high specificity and sensitivity.

What was sequenced was PBMCs. The V gene is TRBV28, the J gene TRBJ2-7; weak D call: TRBD1 (5 bases). This TCR was sampled from a woman in her forties or fifties in good health and CMV-seronegative. This CDR3 is CASSLWQGLYEQYF. The CDR3 nucleotides are TGTGCCAGCAGTTTGTGGCAGGGATTGTACGAGCAGTACTTC. The variable domain in full, with the rest retrieved from reference TRBV28 and TRBJ2-7, is DVKVTQSSRYLVKRTGEKVFLECVQDMDHENMFWYRQDPGLGLRLIYFSYDVKMKEKGDIPEGYSVSREKKERFSLILESASTNQTSMYLCASSLWQGLYEQYFGPGTRLTVT.